The T cell receptor (beta chain) under discussion was sequenced for a study of control samples from healthy donors and cancer patients. J gave up 7 bases and V 1 base, and 9 bases lay outside the gene matches. Germline values: CDR1 SGHTA, CDR2 FQGNSA. This CDR3 has 16 amino acids. The table came from immunoSEQ multiplex PCR; TCRdb's copy has only in-frame clones and leaves some out. The table shows about 130,000 clones, with around 94% occurring only once. The V and J genes are TRBV7-2 and TRBJ1-4, with TRBD1 matching 7 bases. The sample was PBMCs. The clonotype comes from a man aged 60 to 75 with colorectal cancer. In DNA form, the CDR3 reads TGTGCCAGCAGCTTAGGCCACAGGGGCCCAGCTGAAAAACTGTTTTTT. Its protein product is CASSLGHRGPAEKLFF. The entire variable domain, with the rest obtained from reference TRBV7-2 and TRBJ1-4, is as follows: GAGVSQSPSNKVTEKGKDVELRCDPISGHTALYWYRQSLGQGLEFLIYFQGNSAPDKSGLPSDRFSAERTGGSVSTLTIQRTQQEDSAVYLCASSLGHRGPAEKLFFGSGTQLSVL.